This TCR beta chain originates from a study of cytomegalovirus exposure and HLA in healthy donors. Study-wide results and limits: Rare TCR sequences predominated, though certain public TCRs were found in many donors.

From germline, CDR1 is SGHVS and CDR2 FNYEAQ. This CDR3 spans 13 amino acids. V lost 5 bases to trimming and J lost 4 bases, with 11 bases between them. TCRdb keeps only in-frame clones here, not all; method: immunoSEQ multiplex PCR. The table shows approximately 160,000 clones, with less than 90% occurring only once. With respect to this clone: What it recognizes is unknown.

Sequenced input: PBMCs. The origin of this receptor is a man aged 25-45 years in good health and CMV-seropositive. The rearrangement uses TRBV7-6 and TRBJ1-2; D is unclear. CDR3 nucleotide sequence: TGTGCCAGCAGCCAATCCACAGCCTATGGCTACACCTTC. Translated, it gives CASSQSTAYGYTF.